This passage covers 16 T cell receptor beta chains from one sample sequenced in a study of shared clonotypes between healthy human individuals (dated by TCRdb to between 2020 and 2021). Library creation used the immunoSEQ multiplex PCR assay. Entries here come from immuneACCESS through TCRdb and include only in-frame sequences with V and J called. Some clones fail to appear in such tables; in the studies checked, an unresolved V gene covers under half of the shortfall, and the cause of the remainder is unknown. This sample holds about 2.5 million clones; roughly 90% were observed only once. The top ten hold 0.3% to 0.4% of the sample. Material for sequencing was naive CD4+ T cells from PBMCs. Explained via the paper, the cell subset or site label denotes: CD45RA+ positively selected. These receptors came from a man between 18 and 35 years old in good health. Some clones in this sample may be carry-over from other donors' samples.

Note on this clone: Other DNA sequences in the same sample also yield this CDR3. The chain couples TRBV5-1 to TRBJ2-1; D unclear. The germline V and J ends were trimmed by 1 base and 1 base, with 6 bases remaining between them. Germline V gene sequence: CDR1 SGHRS, CDR2 YFSETQ. The CDR3 loop spans 14 amino acids. DNA of the CDR3: TGCGCCAGCAGCTTGTTAGGGTCCTACAATGAGCAGTTCTTC. Amino acids: CASSLLGSYNEQFF.

CDR3 nucleotide sequence: TGTGCCAGCAGCTTAGCTGGCCATTCGTGGGAGCTGTTTTTT. Amino acids: CASSLAGHSWELFF. This chain links TRBV11-2 with TRBJ2-2; D not certain. Between the trimmed V and J ends, which lost 1 base and 9 bases, there was a span of 12 bases. This CDR3 has 14 residues. Germline-derived CDR1 and CDR2 are SGHAT and FQNNGV.

This clone was observed once. The CDR3 DNA reads TGTGCCAGCAGTACCAATCCGGGACTAGGGTACGAGCAGTACTTC. Its translation is CASSTNPGLGYEQYF. The chain combines TRBV28 with TRBJ2-7; 8 positions agree with TRBD2. Trimming took 5 bases from V and 4 from J; bases not matched to a gene: 10. Germline V gives CDR1 MDHEN, CDR2 SYDVKM. The length of the CDR3 is 15 residues.

This clone was found once. The V call is TRBV7-9, the J call TRBJ2-7; no firm D call. V was trimmed by 1 base and J by 2 bases, leaving 6 bases between them. CDR1 and CDR2 from the germline V gene are SEHNR and FQNEAQ (reference sequence). The CDR3 has 13 residues. The CDR3 loop reads CASSLVATYEQYF. DNA for the CDR3: TGTGCCAGCAGCTTAGTTGCCACCTACGAGCAGTACTTC.

This rearrangement joins TRBV11-1 to TRBJ2-1, with 7 positions matching TRBD2. CDR1 is SGHAT, CDR2 FQDESV, per germline (reference sequence). This CDR3 has 15 residues. V lost 0 bases and J lost 2; bases outside the gene matches: 1. This CDR3 reads CASSLARGTYNEQFF. CDR3 DNA: TGTGCCAGCAGCTTAGCGCGGGGGACCTACAATGAGCAGTTCTTC.

This chain connects TRBV5-1 to TRBJ2-2; D is ambiguous. The CDR3 is 14 amino acids. The germline V gene has CDR1 SGHRS and CDR2 YFSETQ. The V end was cut by 2 bases, the J end by 3 bases, with 8 bases between. This chain's CDR3 is CASSFRADTGELFF. The CDR3 nucleotides read TGCGCCAGCAGCTTTCGGGCAGACACCGGGGAGCTGTTTTTT.

This CDR3 reads CASSPSHRAAYEQYF. CDR3 in DNA: TGTGCCAGCAGCCCAAGTCACAGAGCGGCCTACGAGCAGTACTTC. The chain carries TRBV7-3 and TRBJ2-7; weak D call: TRBD2 (5 bases). V lost 5 bases, J lost 2 bases, and 16 bases lay in between. The CDR3 is 15 amino acids. The V gene's germline CDR1 is SGHTA and CDR2 FQGTGA. The full variable domain, its missing parts supplied by reference TRBV7-3 and TRBJ2-7, is GAGVSQTPSNKVTEKGKYVELRCDPISGHTALYWYRQSLGQGPEFLIYFQGTGAADDSGLPNDRFFAVRPEGSVSTLKIQRTERGDSAVYLCASSPSHRAAYEQYFGPGTRLTVT.

Points on this clone: Other nucleotide sequences in the sample specify the same CDR3. The chain links TRBV5-1 to TRBJ1-1; the D is unclear. Trimming took 0 bases from V and 5 from J, leaving 11 bases between them. Germline-derived CDR1 and CDR2 are SGHRS and YFSETQ. The CDR3 loop spans 14 amino acids. The CDR3 sequence: CASSLEVGVTEAFF. CDR3 nucleotide sequence: TGCGCCAGCAGCTTGGAGGTCGGGGTTACTGAAGCTTTCTTT.

Comments on this clone: At the DNA level, this CDR3 is encoded by other sequences in the same sample as well. V gene TRBV19 combines with J gene TRBJ1-4; D is perhaps TRBD1 (5 bases). CDR1 is LNHDA, CDR2 SQIVND, per germline (reference sequence). CDR3 length: 16 residues. V was trimmed by 1 base and J by 0 bases, leaving 9 bases between them. CDR3 in DNA: TGTGCCAGTAGTATAGGGGGGACGGCAACTAATGAAAAACTGTTTTTT. Its translation is CASSIGGTATNEKLFF.

This chain joins TRBV11-2 and TRBJ2-1; no reliable D call. V was shortened by 0 bases and J by 14 bases, with 17 bases between the two germline ends. Germline-derived CDR1 and CDR2 are SGHAT and FQNNGV. The CDR3 totals 14 residues. The CDR3 DNA follows: TGTGCCAGCAGCTTAGACCTATCCGACAAGACGGAGTTCTTC. Protein sequence: CASSLDLSDKTEFF. Using reference TRBV11-2 and TRBJ2-1 for the parts outside the CDR3, the full variable domain is EAGVAQSPRYKIIEKRQSVAFWCNPISGHATLYWYQQILGQGPKLLIQFQNNGVVDDSQLPKDRFSAERLKGVDSTLKIQPAKLEDSAVYLCASSLDLSDKTEFFGPGTRLTVL.

On this clone itself: Other DNA sequences in this sample translate to the same CDR3. This rearrangement joins TRBV7-2 to TRBJ1-5; 8 bases agree with TRBD1. The V and J ends lost 3 bases and 2 bases, in that order; junction bases with no gene match: 0. The CDR3 runs 14 residues. Per the germline V gene, CDR1 is SGHTA and CDR2 is FQGNSA. The CDR3 region is CASSLDRGNQPQHF. CDR3 nucleotides: TGTGCCAGCAGCTTGGACAGGGGCAATCAGCCCCAGCATTTT.

This clone was counted a few times. The V call is TRBV5-5, the J call TRBJ1-1; D is ambiguous. Germline V gene sequence: CDR1 SGHKS, CDR2 YYEKEE (reference sequence). Trimming pared 5 bases from V and 0 bases from J, leaving 8 bases between. CDR3 length: 13 residues. The CDR3 loop reads CASRANMNTEAFF. The DNA of the CDR3 is TGTGCCAGCAGAGCGAATATGAACACTGAAGCTTTCTTT.

This chain joins TRBV4-1 and TRBJ1-2; TRBD1 matches 7 bases. The CDR3 length is 15 residues. Trimming removed 3 bases from V and 0 bases from J; junction bases left unmatched: 4. Germline CDR1 reads MGHRA; CDR2 reads YSYEKL. CDR3 sequence reads: CASSHGTATNYGYTF. CDR3 coding DNA: TGCGCCAGCAGCCACGGGACAGCCACTAACTATGGCTACACCTTC.

The chain uses TRBV2 and TRBJ2-2; D is unclear. The CDR3 loop spans 12 amino acids. Trimming removed 6 bases from V and 2 bases from J, with 4 bases in between. The germline V gene has CDR1 SNHLY and CDR2 FYNNEI. CDR3 nucleotides: TGTGCCAGCAGATACAACACCGGGGAGCTGTTTTTT. Its protein is CASRYNTGELFF.

V is TRBV7-6 and J is TRBJ1-4; TRBD1 aligns across 9 bases. The germline V gene encodes CDR1 SGHVS and CDR2 FNYEAQ. This CDR3 spans 12 amino acids. J was trimmed by 10 bases and V by 5 bases; bases with no gene match: 2. CDR3 sequence reads: CASSPDRGKLFF. The CDR3 DNA reads as TGTGCCAGCAGCCCGGACAGGGGAAAACTGTTTTTT.

The chain has TRBV5-1 and TRBJ2-3, with 10 bases fitting TRBD1. Germline V lookup: CDR1 SGHRS, CDR2 YFSETQ. The CDR3 consists of 15 residues. V was clipped by 4 bases and J by 4 bases; unmatched bases: 6. Here the CDR3 reads CASSIGQGEADTQYF. The CDR3 nucleotides are TGCGCCAGCAGCATAGGACAGGGGGAGGCAGATACGCAGTATTTT. Variable domain in full (rest from reference TRBV5-1 and TRBJ2-3): KAGVTQTPRYLIKTRGQQVTLSCSPISGHRSVSWYQQTPGQGLQFLFEYFSETQRNKGNFPGRFSGRQFSNSRSEMNVSTLELGDSALYLCASSIGQGEADTQYFGPGTRLTVL.